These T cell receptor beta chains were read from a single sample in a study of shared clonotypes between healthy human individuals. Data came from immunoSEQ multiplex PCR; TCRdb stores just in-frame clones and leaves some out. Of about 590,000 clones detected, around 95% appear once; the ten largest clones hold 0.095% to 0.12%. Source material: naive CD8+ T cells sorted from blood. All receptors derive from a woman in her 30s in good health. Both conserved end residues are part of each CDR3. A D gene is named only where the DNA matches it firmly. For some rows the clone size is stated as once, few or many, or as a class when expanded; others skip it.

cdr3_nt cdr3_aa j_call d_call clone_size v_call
TGTGCCAGCAGTTTATTGACCGGGCCCGCAACCTACAATGAGCAGTTCTTC CASSLLTGPATYNEQFF TRBJ2-1 NA NA TRBV27
TGTGCCAGCAGGCCCCCCACGGGACGAGAGAACACCGGGGAGCTGTTTTTT CASRPPTGRENTGELFF TRBJ2-2 NA once TRBV25-1
TGTGCCAGCAGCTTAGGGACAGGGGGCCAAAAGAACTATGGCTACACCTTC CASSLGTGGQKNYGYTF TRBJ1-2 TRBD1 NA TRBV11-2
TGTGCCAGCAGCGCACAGCCGGGACAGGGGGAGACCCAGTACTTC CASSAQPGQGETQYF TRBJ2-5 TRBD1 few TRBV9
TGCGCCAGCAGCTTGGAGCGGCTAGCGTATCGCGAGCAGTTCTTC CASSLERLAYREQFF TRBJ2-1 NA NA TRBV5-1
TGTGCCAGCAGCAACGAGATCTATGGCTACACCTTC CASSNEIYGYTF TRBJ1-2 NA NA TRBV6-1
TGTGCCAGCAGCGTCACGGACAGGGGGACCAAAAACATTCAGTACTTC CASSVTDRGTKNIQYF TRBJ2-4 TRBD1 NA TRBV9
TGCAGCGTTGAAAGCCTAGATACTAACAATGAGCAGTTCTTC CSVESLDTNNEQFF TRBJ2-1 NA NA TRBV29-1
TGCGCCAGCAGCCCCCAACGAGGGACAGGAATTGAAAAACTGTTTTTT CASSPQRGTGIEKLFF TRBJ1-4 TRBD1 NA TRBV4-1
TGTGCCAGCATCGAAGCTAGCGGGGCTGACCAAGAGACCCAGTACTTC CASIEASGADQETQYF TRBJ2-5 TRBD2 NA TRBV11-2
TGTGCCAGCAGGGGTCAGGGGCCCCTGCTTGGGGCCAACGTCCTGACTTTC CASRGQGPLLGANVLTF TRBJ2-6 NA NA TRBV27
TGCGCCAGCACCCGCGGGAGGGATACAGATACGCAGTATTTT CASTRGRDTDTQYF TRBJ2-3 TRBD2 NA TRBV10-2
TGTGCCAGCAGTTTCCCGGGGGCCGATGAAAAACTGTTTTTT CASSFPGADEKLFF TRBJ1-4 NA NA TRBV28
TGTGCCAGCAGTGAGACTAGCGGGAGTCTAAATGAGCAGTTCTTC CASSETSGSLNEQFF TRBJ2-1 TRBD2 NA TRBV2
TGTGCCAGCAGTTTAGTTCCCGTCTTGAGTCGGCCTGGAAACACCATATATTTT CASSLVPVLSRPGNTIYF TRBJ1-3 NA once TRBV28
TGTGCCAGCAGCTTCGTGGGCGCAGATACGCAGTATTTT CASSFVGADTQYF TRBJ2-3 NA NA TRBV7-9
TGTGCCAGCAGTTTATTCCCCCAAGAGACCCAGTACTTC CASSLFPQETQYF TRBJ2-5 NA NA TRBV28
TGTGCCACCAGCATTTCGGCATCCTACGAGCAGTACTTC CATSISASYEQYF TRBJ2-7 NA NA TRBV15
TGTGCCAGCAGTCGAGGACTAGCGGGACCATTGGAGTTGGAGACCCAGTACTTC CASSRGLAGPLELETQYF TRBJ2-5 TRBD2 NA TRBV11-3
TGTGCCAGCAGAGACCTAGCGGGAGATAAGAGTTACGAGCAGTACTTC CASRDLAGDKSYEQYF TRBJ2-7 TRBD2 NA TRBV28